One sample yielded the 2 T cell receptor beta chains listed below, sequenced in a study of T cells in Graves' hyperthyroidism and ophthalmopathy. Amplification of TCR beta CDR3 regions used RNA as the template. Carried out on the TCR CDR3, a first-round RT-PCR used the HTBI primer set. MiXCR was run by TCRdb on the multiplex PCR reads, yielding one entry per CDR3 protein. The sample yields roughly 380,000 distinct CDR3 sequences, approximately 13% seen once. Sequencing was performed on blood. The receptors shown here come from an older woman with Graves' hyperthyroidism.

This clonotype was picked up many times. V is TRBV28 and J is TRBJ1-5; D unclear. The germline gives CDR1 MDHEN, CDR2 SYDVKM. The CDR3 spans 15 residues. Trimming removed 4 bases from V and 5 bases from J, with 15 bases in between. The DNA of the CDR3 is TGTGCCAGCAGTTCCAAAGGACGGAGAGATCAGCCCCAGCATTTT. Translating gives CASSSKGRRDQPQHF.

The chain employs TRBV7-6 and TRBJ2-1; 10 nucleotides align to TRBD1. The CDR3 is 16 residues long. V lost 5 bases, J lost 4 bases, and 8 bases stayed unmatched. The germline V gene has CDR1 SGHVS and CDR2 FNYEAQ. The CDR3 DNA is TGTGCCAGCAGCAAAAGACAGGGGGCGACATACAATGAGCAGTTCTTC. It yields the protein CASSKRQGATYNEQFF.